The table lists the clone carrying this T cell receptor (beta chain) with many counts. Antigen unknown. This record comes from a study of T cells in Graves' hyperthyroidism and ophthalmopathy. As for the study in general: Specimen type is peripheral blood, collected at initial diagnosis prior to any treatment.

General study points: Through a model of 13 V-J features, ophthalmopathy was separated from stable hyperthyroidism.

Using RNA transcripts as the source, TCR beta CDR3 regions were amplified. Initially, a first-round RT-PCR of the TCR CDR3 employed the HTBI primer set. TCRdb called the multiplex PCR reads again in MiXCR, with one record for every CDR3 protein. The table lists about 600,000 distinct CDR3 sequences, roughly a sixth of them singletons, with under 3.5% in the top ten. The sequenced sample consisted of blood. This clonotype was obtained from a woman aged 40 to 50 with Graves' ophthalmopathy.

CDR3 sequence: CASSEVGLRAPQHF. The CDR3 DNA follows: TGTGCCAGCAGTGAAGTCGGCCTCAGGGCGCCCCAGCATTTT. The chain employs TRBV2 and TRBJ1-5, with a possible D match to TRBD1 (5 bases). The ends were cut back, 1 base at V and 9 bases at J, with 13 bases in the middle. The germline V gene has CDR1 SNHLY and CDR2 FYNNEI. The CDR3 covers 14 residues.